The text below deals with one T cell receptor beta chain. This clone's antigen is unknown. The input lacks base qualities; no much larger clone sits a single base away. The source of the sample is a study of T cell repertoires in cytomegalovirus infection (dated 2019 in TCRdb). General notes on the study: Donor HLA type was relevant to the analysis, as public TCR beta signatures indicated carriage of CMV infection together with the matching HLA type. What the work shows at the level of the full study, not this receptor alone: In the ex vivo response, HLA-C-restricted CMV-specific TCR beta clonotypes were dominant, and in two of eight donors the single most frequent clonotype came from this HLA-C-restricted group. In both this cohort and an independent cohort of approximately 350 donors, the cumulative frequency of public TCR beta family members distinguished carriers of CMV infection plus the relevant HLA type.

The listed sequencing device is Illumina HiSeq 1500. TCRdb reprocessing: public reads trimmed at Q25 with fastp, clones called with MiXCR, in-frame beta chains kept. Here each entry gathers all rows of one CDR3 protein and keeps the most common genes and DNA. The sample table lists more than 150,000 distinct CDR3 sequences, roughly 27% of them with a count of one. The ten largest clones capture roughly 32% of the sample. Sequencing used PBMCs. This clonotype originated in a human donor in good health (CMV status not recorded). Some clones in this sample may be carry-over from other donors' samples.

The DNA reads TGTGCCAGCAGCTTCGGTACAGACCAAGAGACCCAGTACTTC. Its protein reads: CASSFGTDQETQYF. The chain joins TRBV5-6 to TRBJ2-5; no D gene can be assigned with confidence. The germline V gene provides CDR1 SGHDT and CDR2 YYEEEE. From the cysteine through the phenylalanine, the CDR3 covers 14 amino acids. The CDR3 DNA has 42 bases and is translated from base 1. At the junction V is shortened by 2 bases and J by 0 bases, with 8 bases in between.